The T cell receptor beta chain under discussion was sequenced for a study of PD-1 blockade in classical Hodgkin lymphoma. Each patient's relapse followed autologous stem cell transplantation, and brentuximab vedotin exposure varied. Points from the study as a whole: Any patient who commenced nivolumab under 1 year after ASCT was excluded. TCR diversity at baseline was reported to be reduced in newly diagnosed patients relative to healthy donors. By cycle point C4D1, TCR diversity had risen significantly in CD4+ cells (but not CD8+ cells).

Clones were read by immunoSEQ multiplex PCR, and TCRdb kept only the in-frame ones, dropping some. The sample has about 22,000 clones; about 68% are singletons. This clone was seen more than once but under ten times. The antigen is unknown. The clonotype was recovered from a human donor with classical Hodgkin lymphoma. The specimen comprised peripheral blood mononuclear cells (PBMCs), sampled at baseline.

CDR3 sequence: CASTRTKDSYEQYF. In DNA, the CDR3 is TGTGCCAGCACCAGAACGAAAGACAGCTACGAGCAGTACTTC. V gene TRBV6-1 combines with J gene TRBJ2-7, with D possibly TRBD1 on 5 matching bases. Trimming shortened V by 7 bases and J by 3 bases, and 16 bases separated the two germline ends. Germline CDR1 MNHNS, CDR2 SASEGT. The length of the CDR3 is 14 residues.